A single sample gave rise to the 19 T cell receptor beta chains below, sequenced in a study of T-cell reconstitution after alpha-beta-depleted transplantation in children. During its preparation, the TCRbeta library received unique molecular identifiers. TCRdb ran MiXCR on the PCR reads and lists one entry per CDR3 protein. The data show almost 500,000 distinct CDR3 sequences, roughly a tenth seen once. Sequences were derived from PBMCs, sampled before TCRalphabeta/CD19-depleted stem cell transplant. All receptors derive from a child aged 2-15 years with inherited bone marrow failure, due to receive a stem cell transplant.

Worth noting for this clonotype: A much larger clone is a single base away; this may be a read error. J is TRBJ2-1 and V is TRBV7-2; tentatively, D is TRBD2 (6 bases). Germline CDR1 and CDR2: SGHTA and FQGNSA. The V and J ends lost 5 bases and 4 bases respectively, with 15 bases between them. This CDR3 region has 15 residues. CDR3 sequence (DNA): TGTGCCAGCAGCCCCAGGGAGGCGGGGTACAATGAGCAGTTCTTC. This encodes CASSPREAGYNEQFF.

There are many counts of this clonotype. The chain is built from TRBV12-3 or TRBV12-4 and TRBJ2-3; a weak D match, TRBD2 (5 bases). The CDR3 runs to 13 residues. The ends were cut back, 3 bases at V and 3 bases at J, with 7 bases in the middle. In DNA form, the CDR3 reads TGTGCCAGCAGTTTTGGGGAGACAGATACGCAGTATTTT. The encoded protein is CASSFGETDTQYF.

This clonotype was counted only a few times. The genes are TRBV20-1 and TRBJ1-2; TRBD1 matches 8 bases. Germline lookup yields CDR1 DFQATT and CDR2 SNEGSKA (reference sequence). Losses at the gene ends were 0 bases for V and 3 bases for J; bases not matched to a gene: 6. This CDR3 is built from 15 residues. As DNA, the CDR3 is TGCAGTGCTAGAGATCGTGACAGGGGAGACTATGGCTACACCTTC. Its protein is CSARDRDRGDYGYTF.

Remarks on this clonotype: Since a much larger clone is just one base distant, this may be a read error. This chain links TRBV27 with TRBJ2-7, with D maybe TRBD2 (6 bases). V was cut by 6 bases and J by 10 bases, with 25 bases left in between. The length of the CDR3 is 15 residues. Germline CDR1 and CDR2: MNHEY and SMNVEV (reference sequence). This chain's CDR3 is CASSPTRGYSADQYF. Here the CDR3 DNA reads TGTGCCAGCAGCCCTACCCGGGGGTATAGCGCAGACCAGTACTTC.

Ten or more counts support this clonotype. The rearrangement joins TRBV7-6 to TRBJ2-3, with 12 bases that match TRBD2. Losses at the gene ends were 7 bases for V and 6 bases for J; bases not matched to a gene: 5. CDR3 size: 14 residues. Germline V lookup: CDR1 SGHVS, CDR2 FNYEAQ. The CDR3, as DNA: TGTGCCAGCACTCTAGCGGGAGGGCCGGATACGCAGTATTTT. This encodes CASTLAGGPDTQYF.

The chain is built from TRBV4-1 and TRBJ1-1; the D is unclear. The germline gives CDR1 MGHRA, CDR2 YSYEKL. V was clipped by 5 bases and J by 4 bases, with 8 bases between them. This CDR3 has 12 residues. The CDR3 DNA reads TGCGCCAGCAGCTGGGAGGGCACTGAAGCTTTCTTT. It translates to CASSWEGTEAFF.

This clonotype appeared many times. The CDR3 protein is CASSLGLAGSIDTGELFF. In nucleotides, the CDR3 is TGTGCCAGCAGCTTGGGACTAGCGGGTTCTATAGACACCGGGGAGCTGTTTTTT. The chain has TRBV5-5 and TRBJ2-2; 10 bases are a match to TRBD2. V shed 0 bases and J 3 bases; nucleotides not matched to a gene: 8. Germline V gene lookup returns CDR1 SGHKS and CDR2 YYEKEE (reference sequence). The CDR3 runs to 18 residues. Looking up the rest from reference TRBV5-5 and TRBJ2-2 gives the full variable domain: DAGVTQSPTHLIKTRGQQVTLRCSPISGHKSVSWYQQVLGQGPQFIFQYYEKEERGRGNFPDRFSARQFPNYSSELNVNALLLGDSALYLCASSLGLAGSIDTGELFFGEGSRLTVL.

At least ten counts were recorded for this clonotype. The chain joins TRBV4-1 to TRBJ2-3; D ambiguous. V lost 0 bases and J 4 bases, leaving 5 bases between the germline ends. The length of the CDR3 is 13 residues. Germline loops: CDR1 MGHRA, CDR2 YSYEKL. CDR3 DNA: TGCGCCAGCAGCCAAGAGTCGGCAGATACGCAGTATTTT. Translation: CASSQESADTQYF.

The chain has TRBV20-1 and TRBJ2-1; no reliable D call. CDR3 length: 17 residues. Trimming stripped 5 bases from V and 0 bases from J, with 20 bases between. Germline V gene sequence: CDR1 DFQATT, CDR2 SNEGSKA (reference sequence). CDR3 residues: CSAPLKGGRSSYNEQFF. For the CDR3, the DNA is TGCAGTGCTCCACTCAAGGGCGGAAGGAGCTCCTACAATGAGCAGTTCTTC.

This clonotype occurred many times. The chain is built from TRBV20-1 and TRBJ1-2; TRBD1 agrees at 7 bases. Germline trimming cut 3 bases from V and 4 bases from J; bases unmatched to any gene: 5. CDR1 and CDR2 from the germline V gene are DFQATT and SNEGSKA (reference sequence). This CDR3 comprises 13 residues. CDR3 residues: CSARGQSIYGYTF. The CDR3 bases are TGCAGTGCTAGGGGACAGAGCATCTATGGCTACACCTTC.

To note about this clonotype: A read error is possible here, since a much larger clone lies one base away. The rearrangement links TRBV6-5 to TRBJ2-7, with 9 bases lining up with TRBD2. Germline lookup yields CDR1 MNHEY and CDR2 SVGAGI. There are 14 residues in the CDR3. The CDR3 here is CASGYGLASDEQYF. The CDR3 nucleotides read TGTGCCAGCGGTTACGGACTAGCGAGCGACGAGCAGTACTTC.

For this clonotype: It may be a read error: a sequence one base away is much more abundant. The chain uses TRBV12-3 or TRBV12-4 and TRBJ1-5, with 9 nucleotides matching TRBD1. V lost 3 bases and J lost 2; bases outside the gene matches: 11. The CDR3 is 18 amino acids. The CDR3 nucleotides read TGTGCCAGCAGTTTCCTGACAGGGGGGGAGGATCGCAATCAGCCCCAGCATTTT. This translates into CASSFLTGGEDRNQPQHF.

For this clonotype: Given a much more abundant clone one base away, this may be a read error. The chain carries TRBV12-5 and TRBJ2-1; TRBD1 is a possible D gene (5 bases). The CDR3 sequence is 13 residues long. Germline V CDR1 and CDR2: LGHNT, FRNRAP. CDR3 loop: CVSGLDTHNEQFF. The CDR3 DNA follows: TGTGTTAGTGGCCTGGACACCCACAATGAGCAGTTCTTC.

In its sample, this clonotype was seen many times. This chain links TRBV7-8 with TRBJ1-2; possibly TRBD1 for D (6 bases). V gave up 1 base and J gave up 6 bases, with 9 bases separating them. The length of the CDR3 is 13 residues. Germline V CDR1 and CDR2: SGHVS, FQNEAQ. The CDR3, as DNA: TGTGCCAGCAGCTTAGACAGGGCCGATGGCTACACCTTC. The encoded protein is CASSLDRADGYTF.

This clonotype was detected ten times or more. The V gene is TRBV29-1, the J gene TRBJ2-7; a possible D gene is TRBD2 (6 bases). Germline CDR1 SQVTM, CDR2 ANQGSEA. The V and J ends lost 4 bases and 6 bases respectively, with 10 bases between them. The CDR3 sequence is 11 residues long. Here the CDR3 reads CSVGGTFEQYF. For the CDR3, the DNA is TGCAGCGTTGGGGGGACTTTCGAGCAGTACTTC.

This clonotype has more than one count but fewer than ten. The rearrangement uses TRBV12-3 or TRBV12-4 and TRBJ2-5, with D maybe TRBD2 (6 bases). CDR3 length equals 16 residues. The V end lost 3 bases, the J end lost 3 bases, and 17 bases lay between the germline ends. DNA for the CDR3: TGTGCCAGCAGTTTTAGTGGTAGCGGCTTGGAAGAGACCCAGTACTTC. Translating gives CASSFSGSGLEETQYF.

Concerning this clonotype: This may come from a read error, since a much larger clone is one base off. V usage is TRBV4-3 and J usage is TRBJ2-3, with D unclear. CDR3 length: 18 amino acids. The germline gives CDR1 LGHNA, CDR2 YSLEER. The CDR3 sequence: CASSKEVKVWGHGDTQYF. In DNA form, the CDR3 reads TGCGCCAGCAGCAAAGAGGTGAAGGTGTGGGGTCATGGAGATACGCAGTATTTT.

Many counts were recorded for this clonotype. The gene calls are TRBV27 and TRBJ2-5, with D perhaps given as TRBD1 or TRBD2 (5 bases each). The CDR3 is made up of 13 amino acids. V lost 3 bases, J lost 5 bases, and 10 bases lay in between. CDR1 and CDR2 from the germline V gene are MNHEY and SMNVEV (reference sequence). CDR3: CASSLRGGETQYF. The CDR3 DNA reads TGTGCCAGCAGTTTGAGGGGTGGTGAGACCCAGTACTTC.

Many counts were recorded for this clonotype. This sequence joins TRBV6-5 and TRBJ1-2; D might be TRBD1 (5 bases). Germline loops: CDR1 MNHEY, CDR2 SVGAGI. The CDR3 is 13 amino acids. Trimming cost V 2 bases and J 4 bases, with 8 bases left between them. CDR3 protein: CASSYDDSYGYTF. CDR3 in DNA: TGTGCCAGCAGTTACGATGACAGCTATGGCTACACCTTC.